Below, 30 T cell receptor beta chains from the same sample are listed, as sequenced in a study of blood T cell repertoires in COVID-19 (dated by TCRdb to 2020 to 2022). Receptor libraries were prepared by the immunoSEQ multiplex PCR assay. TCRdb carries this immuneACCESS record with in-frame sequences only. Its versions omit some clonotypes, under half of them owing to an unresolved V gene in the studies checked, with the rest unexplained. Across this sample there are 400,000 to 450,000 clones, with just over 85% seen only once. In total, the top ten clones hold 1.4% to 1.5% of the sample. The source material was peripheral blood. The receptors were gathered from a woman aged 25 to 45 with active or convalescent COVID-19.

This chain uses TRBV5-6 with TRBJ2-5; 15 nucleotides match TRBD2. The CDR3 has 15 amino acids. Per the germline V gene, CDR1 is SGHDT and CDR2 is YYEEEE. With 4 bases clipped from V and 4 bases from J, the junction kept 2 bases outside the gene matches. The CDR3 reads CASSVGLAGGETQYF. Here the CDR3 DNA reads TGTGCCAGCAGCGTGGGACTAGCGGGGGGAGAGACCCAGTACTTC.

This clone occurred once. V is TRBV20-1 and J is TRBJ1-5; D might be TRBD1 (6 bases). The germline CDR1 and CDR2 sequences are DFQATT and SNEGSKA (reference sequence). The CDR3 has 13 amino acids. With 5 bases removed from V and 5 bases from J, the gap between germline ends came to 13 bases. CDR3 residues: CSARGQKDQPQHF. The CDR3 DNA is TGCAGTGCTCGTGGACAGAAGGATCAGCCCCAGCATTTT.

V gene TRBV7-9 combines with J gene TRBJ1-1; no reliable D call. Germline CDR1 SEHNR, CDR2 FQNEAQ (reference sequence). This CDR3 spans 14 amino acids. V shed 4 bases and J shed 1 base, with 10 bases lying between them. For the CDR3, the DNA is TGTGCCAGCAGCTCATTCCCGGGGAACACTGAAGCTTTCTTT. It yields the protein CASSSFPGNTEAFF.

The CDR3 DNA is TGTGCCAGCACCCTCCCGGGGGGGACGAACACCGGGGAGCTGTTTTTT. It codes for CASTLPGGTNTGELFF. The chain joins TRBV7-9 to TRBJ2-2; 8 nucleotides align to TRBD2. The CDR3 runs 16 residues. The J segment lost 0 bases and the V segment lost 7 bases, leaving 7 bases of the junction unmatched. Germline V gives CDR1 SEHNR, CDR2 FQNEAQ (reference sequence).

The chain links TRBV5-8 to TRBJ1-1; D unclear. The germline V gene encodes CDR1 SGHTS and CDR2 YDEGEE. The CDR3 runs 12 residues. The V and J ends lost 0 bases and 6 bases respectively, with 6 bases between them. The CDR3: CASSLARSEAFF. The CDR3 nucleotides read TGTGCCAGCAGCTTGGCCAGGTCTGAAGCTTTCTTT. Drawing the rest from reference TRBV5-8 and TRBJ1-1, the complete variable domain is EAGVTQSPTHLIKTRGQQATLRCSPISGHTSVYWYQQALGLGLQFLLWYDEGEERNRGNFPPRFSGRQFPNYSSELNVNALELEDSALYLCASSLARSEAFFGQGTRLTVV.

The CDR3 nucleotides are TGTGCCACCAGCAGAGATGGGGGACAGGGAGGCTGGGGTGAAAAACTGTTTTTT. As protein: CATSRDGGQGGWGEKLFF. The V and J genes are TRBV15 and TRBJ1-4; 9 nucleotides agree with TRBD1. Trimming at V came to 0 bases and at J to 7 bases, leaving 12 bases not matched to a gene. The CDR3 runs to 18 residues. Germline V CDR1 and CDR2: LNHNV, YYDKDF (reference sequence).

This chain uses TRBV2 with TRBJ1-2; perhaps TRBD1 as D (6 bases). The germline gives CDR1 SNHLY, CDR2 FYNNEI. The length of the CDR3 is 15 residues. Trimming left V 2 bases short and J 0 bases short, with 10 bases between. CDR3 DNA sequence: TGTGCCAGCAGTGAAAACAGGGAAACTAACTATGGCTACACCTTC. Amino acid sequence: CASSENRETNYGYTF.

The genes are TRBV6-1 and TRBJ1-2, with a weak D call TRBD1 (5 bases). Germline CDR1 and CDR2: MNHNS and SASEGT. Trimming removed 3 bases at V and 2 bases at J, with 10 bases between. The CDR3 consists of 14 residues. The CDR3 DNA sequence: TGTGCCAGCAGTGAGGGGCAGTCCAACTATGGCTACACCTTC. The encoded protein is CASSEGQSNYGYTF.

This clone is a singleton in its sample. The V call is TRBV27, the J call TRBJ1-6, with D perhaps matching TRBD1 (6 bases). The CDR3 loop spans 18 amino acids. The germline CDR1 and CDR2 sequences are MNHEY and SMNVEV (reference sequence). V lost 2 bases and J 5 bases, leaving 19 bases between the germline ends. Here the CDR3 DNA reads TGTGCCAGCAGTTTAACTTTCCCCGGGACACTTAATAATTCACCCCTCCACTTT. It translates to CASSLTFPGTLNNSPLHF.

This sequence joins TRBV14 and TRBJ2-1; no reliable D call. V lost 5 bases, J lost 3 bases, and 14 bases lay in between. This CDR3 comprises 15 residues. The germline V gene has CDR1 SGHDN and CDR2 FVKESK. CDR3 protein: CASSSGSTLYNEQFF. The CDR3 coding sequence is TGTGCCAGCAGCTCCGGGTCTACTCTCTACAATGAGCAGTTCTTC.

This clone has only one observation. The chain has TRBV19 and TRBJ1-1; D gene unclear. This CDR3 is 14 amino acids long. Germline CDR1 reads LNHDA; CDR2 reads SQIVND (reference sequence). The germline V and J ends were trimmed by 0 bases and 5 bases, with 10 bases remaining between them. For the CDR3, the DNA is TGTGCCAGTAGTATAGAGGCCGGGGTAACTGAAGCTTTCTTT. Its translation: CASSIEAGVTEAFF.

Here the CDR3 reads CASSTETGWYEQYF. The CDR3 region has the DNA TGCGCCAGCAGCACCGAGACAGGGTGGTACGAGCAGTACTTC. This chain joins TRBV5-1 and TRBJ2-7, with TRBD1 identical over 7 bases. Germline loops: CDR1 SGHRS, CDR2 YFSETQ. V trimming: 4 bases; J trimming: 4 bases; junction bases outside the gene matches: 8. The CDR3 has 14 amino acids.

CDR3 DNA: TGTGCCAGCAGTGAAGAAATGGCGAAGTGGGCGGGAGTTGGGGGACAAGAGACCCAGTACTTC. Amino acid sequence: CASSEEMAKWAGVGGQETQYF. V gene TRBV6-1 combines with J gene TRBJ2-5; 7 bases align to TRBD2. V gave up 1 base and J gave up 2 bases; unmatched junction bases: 22. Germline V gene sequence: CDR1 MNHNS, CDR2 SASEGT. CDR3 length: 21 residues.

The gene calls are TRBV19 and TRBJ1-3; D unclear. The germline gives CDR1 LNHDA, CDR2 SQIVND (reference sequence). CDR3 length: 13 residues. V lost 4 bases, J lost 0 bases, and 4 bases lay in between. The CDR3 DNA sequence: TGTGCCAGTAGTACGTACTCTGGAAACACCATATATTTT. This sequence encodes CASSTYSGNTIYF. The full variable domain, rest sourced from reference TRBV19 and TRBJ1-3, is DGGITQSPKYLFRKEGQNVTLSCEQNLNHDAMYWYRQDPGQGLRLIYYSQIVNDFQKGDIAEGYSVSREKKESFPLTVTSAQKNPTAFYLCASSTYSGNTIYFGEGSWLTVV.

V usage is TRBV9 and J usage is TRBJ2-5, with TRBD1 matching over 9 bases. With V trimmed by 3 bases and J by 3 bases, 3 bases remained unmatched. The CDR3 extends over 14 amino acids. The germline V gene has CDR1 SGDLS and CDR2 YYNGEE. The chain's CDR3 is CASSAGQGKETQYF. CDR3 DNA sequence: TGTGCCAGCAGCGCCGGACAGGGGAAAGAGACCCAGTACTTC. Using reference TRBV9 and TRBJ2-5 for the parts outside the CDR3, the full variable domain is DSGVTQTPKHLITATGQRVTLRCSPRSGDLSVYWYQQSLDQGLQFLIQYYNGEERAKGNILERFSAQQFPDLHSELNLSSLELGDSALYFCASSAGQGKETQYFGPGTRLLVL.

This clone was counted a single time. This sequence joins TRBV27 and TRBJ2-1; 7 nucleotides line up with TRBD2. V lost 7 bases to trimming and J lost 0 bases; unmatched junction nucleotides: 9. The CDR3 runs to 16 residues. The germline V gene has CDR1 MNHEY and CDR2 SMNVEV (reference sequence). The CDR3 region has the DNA TGTGCCAGCACCCCCCTCCGCGGGAGCTCCTACAATGAGCAGTTCTTC. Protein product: CASTPLRGSSYNEQFF.

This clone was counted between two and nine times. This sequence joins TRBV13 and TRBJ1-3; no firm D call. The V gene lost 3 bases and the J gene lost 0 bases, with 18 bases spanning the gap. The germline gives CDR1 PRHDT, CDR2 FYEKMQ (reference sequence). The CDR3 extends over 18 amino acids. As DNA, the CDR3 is TGTGCCAGCAGCTTCGCTTCAGGCCTGCTACTCTCTGGAAACACCATATATTTT. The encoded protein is CASSFASGLLLSGNTIYF.

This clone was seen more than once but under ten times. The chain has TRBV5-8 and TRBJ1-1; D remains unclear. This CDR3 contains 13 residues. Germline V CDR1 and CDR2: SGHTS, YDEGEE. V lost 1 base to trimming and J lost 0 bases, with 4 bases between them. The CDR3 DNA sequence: TGTGCCAGCAGCTTGACGGTGAACACTGAAGCTTTCTTT. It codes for CASSLTVNTEAFF.

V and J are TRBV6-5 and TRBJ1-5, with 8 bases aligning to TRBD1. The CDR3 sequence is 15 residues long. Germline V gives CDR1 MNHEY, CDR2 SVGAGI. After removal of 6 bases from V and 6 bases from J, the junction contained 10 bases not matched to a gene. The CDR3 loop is CASRQTGAQRQPQHF. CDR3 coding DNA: TGTGCCAGCAGACAGACAGGGGCCCAGCGTCAGCCCCAGCATTTT.

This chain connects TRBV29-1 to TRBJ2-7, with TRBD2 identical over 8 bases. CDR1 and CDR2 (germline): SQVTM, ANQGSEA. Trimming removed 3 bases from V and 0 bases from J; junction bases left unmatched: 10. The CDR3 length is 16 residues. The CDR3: CSVEGLAGLSSYEQYF. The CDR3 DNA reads TGCAGCGTTGAGGGGCTAGCGGGTTTAAGCTCCTACGAGCAGTACTTC.

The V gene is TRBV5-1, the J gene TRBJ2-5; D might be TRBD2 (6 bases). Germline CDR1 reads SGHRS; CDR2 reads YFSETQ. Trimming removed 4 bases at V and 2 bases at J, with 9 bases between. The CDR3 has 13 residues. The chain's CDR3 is CASSPGLQETQYF. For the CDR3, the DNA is TGCGCCAGCAGCCCGGGACTTCAAGAGACCCAGTACTTC.

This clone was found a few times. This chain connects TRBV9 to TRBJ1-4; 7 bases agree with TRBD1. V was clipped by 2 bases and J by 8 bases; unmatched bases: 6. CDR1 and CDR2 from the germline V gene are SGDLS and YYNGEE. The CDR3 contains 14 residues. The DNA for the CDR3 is TGTGCCAGCAGCGTTGGAGGGACAGTCGAAAAACTGTTTTTT. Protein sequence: CASSVGGTVEKLFF.

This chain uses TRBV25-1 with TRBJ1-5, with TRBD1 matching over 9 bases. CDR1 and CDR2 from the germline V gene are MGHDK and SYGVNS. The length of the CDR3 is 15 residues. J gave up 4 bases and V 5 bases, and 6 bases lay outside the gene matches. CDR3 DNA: TGTGCCAGCAGTCCCGGGACAGGGACTAATCAGCCCCAGCATTTT. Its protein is CASSPGTGTNQPQHF.

The chain's CDR3 is CASSLQASYEQFF. CDR3 sequence (DNA): TGTGCCAGCAGCTTGCAAGCCTCGTATGAGCAGTTCTTC. V usage is TRBV5-4 and J usage is TRBJ2-1; D is unclear. Germline V lookup: CDR1 SGHNT, CDR2 YYREEE (reference sequence). Trimming took off 1 base at V and 8 bases at J, with 10 bases between the two ends. The CDR3 extends over 13 amino acids.

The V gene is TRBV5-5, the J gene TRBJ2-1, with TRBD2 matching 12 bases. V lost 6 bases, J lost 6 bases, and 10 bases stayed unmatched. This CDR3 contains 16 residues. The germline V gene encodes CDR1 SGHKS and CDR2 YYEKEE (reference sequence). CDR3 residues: CASTPTGLAGINEQFF. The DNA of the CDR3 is TGTGCCAGCACCCCAACCGGACTAGCGGGGATCAATGAGCAGTTCTTC.

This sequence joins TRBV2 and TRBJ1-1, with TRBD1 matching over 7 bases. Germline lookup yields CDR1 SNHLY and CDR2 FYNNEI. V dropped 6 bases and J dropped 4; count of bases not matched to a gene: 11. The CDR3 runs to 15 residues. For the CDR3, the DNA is TGTGCCAGCAGAAGAATTACAGGGGTTTTCACTGAAGCTTTCTTT. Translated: CASRRITGVFTEAFF.

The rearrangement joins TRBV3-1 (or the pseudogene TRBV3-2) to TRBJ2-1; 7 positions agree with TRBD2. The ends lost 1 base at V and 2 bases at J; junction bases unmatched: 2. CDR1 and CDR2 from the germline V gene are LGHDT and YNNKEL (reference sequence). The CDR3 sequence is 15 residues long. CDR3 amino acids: CASSQGAGAYNEQFF. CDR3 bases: TGTGCCAGCAGCCAAGGGGCGGGGGCCTACAATGAGCAGTTCTTC.

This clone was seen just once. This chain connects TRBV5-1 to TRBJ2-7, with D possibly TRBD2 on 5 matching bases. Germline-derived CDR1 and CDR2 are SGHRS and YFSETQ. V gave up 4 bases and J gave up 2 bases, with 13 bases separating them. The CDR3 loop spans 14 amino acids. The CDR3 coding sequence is TGCGCCAGCAGCGTACCAGCGGCAGCCTACGAGCAGTACTTC. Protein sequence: CASSVPAAAYEQYF.

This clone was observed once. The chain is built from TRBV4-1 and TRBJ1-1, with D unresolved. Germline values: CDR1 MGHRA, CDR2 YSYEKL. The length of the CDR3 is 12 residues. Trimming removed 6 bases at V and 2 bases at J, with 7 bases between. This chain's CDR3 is CASRLSNTEAFF. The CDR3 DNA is TGCGCCAGCAGGTTGAGTAACACTGAAGCTTTCTTT.

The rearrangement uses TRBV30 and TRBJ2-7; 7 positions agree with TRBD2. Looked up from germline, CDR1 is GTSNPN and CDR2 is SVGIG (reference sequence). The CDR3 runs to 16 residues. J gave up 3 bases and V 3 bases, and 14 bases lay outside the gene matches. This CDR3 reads CAWSPLGGSHSYEQYF. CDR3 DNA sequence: TGTGCCTGGAGCCCCCTGGGCGGGAGCCATAGCTACGAGCAGTACTTC.